The T cell receptor beta chain under discussion was sequenced for a study of blood T cell repertoires in COVID-19. TCRdb's table, derived via immunoSEQ multiplex PCR, lists solely in-frame clones and lacks some. The table lists over 250,000 clones, approximately 86% of them singletons, with 13% in the top ten. CDR3 length equals 16 residues. After removal of 4 bases from V and 3 bases from J, the junction contained 3 bases not matched to a gene. Germline V gives CDR1 SGHRS, CDR2 YFSETQ. Sequenced input: peripheral blood. The V call is TRBV5-1, the J call TRBJ2-3; TRBD2 aligns across 15 bases. The sequence was collected from a woman in her 70s with COVID-19, enrolled during active disease. The chain's CDR3 is CASSGTSGGQTDTQYF. CDR3 DNA sequence: TGCGCCAGCAGCGGGACTAGCGGGGGGCAGACAGATACGCAGTATTTT.